The sequence of this T cell receptor (beta chain) was determined in a study of OX40 agonist ivuxolimab in advanced cancers. Concerning this clone: Antigen: not known.

Patients with a history of autoimmune disease or on systemic immunosuppression were excluded. Measured with immunoSEQ multiplex PCR; TCRdb has only the in-frame clones, and not every one. This table has tens of thousands of clones, 88% appearing once. Study outcomes and limitations: Dosing at 0.1 to 3.0 mg/kg was accompanied by clonal expansion of CD4+ and CD8+ blood T cells by week 6. Researchers report that CD8+ T cells had, on average, more expanded clones than CD4+. The expanded peripheral T cells' antigen specificity was not determined.

Source: CD4+ or CD8+ T cells sorted from blood, taken in a trial of the OX40 agonist ivuxolimab. This clonotype was sampled from an adult with an advanced solid tumor such as melanoma, head and neck, liver or kidney cancer.

The CDR3 DNA reads as TGTGCCAGCAGTTTGTACAGATCCTACGAGCAGTACGTC. Its translation is CASSLYRSYEQYV. The rearrangement joins TRBV2 to TRBJ2-7; D gene unclear. In germline, CDR1 is SNHLY, CDR2 FYNNEI. V was trimmed by 5 bases and J by 1 base, leaving 9 bases between them. The CDR3 consists of 13 residues.